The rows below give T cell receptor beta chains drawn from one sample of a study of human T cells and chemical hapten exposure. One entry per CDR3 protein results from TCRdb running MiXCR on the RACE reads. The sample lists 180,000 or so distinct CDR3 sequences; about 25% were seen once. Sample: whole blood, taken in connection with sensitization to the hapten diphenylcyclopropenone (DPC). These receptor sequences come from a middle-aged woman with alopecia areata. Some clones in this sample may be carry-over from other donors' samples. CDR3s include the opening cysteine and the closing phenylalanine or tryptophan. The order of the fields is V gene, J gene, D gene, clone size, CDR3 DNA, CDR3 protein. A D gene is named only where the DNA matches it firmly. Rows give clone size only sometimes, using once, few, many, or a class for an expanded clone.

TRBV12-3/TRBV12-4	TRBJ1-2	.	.	TGTGCCAGCAGTAGCGGACAGCATGACTATGGCTACACCTTC	CASSSGQHDYGYTF
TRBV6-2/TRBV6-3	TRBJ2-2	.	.	TGTGCCAGCAGTTACCATAATTCCAACACCGGGGAGCTGTTTTTT	CASSYHNSNTGELFF
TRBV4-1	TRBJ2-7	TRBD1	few	TGCGCCAGCAGCCGGACAGGGGTGCCCTACGAGCAGTACTTC	CASSRTGVPYEQYF
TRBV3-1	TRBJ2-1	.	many	TGTGCCAGCAGCCAAGATCCGTACAATGAGCAGTTCTTC	CASSQDPYNEQFF
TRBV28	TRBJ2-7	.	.	TGTGCCAGCACCACGGACTTCCCTTACGAGCAGTACTTC	CASTTDFPYEQYF
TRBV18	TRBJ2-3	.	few	TGTGCCAGCTCACCCGGGAGTAGCTCGGAGGCGGGTAGGACAGATACGCAGTATTTT	CASSPGSSSEAGRTDTQYF
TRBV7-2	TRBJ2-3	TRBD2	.	TGTGCCAGCAGCTATGACCTACTAGCGGGCTATAGCACAGATACGCAGTATTTT	CASSYDLLAGYSTDTQYF
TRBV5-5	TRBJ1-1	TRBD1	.	TGTGCCAGCAGCTGGGGACAGGTGAACACTGAAGCTTTCTTT	CASSWGQVNTEAFF
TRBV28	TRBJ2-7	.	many	TGTGCCACCTCCAGGGCACGTCAAGAGCAGTACTTC	CATSRARQEQYF
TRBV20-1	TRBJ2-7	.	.	TGCAGTGCTAGAGCCCCCCTTTCCCGTAATGACGAGCAGTACTTC	CSARAPLSRNDEQYF
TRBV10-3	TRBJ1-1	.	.	TGTGCCATCAGTGACGCCCCGAACACTGAAGCTTTCTTT	CAISDAPNTEAFF
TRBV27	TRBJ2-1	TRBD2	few	TGTGCCAGCAGTTCTTTAGCGGGAGGGCCCAATGAGCAGTTCTTC	CASSSLAGGPNEQFF
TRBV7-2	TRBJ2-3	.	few	TGTGCCAGCAGCGTGACCAACACAGATACGCAGTATTTT	CASSVTNTDTQYF
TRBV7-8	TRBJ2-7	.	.	TGTGCCAGCAGCTTGGGGTCGTCGGGGCAGTACTTC	CASSLGSSGQYF
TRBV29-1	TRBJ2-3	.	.	TGCAGCGGCACAGTTCCGATCGGGACAGATACGCAGTATTTT	CSGTVPIGTDTQYF
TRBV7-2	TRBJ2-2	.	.	TGTGCCAGCAGCTTAGTTTTAGGGAGGAACACCGGGGAGCTGTTTTTT	CASSLVLGRNTGELFF
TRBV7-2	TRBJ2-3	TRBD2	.	TGTGCCAGCAGCTTAATCGCGGGAGCGGGAGATACGCAGTATTTT	CASSLIAGAGDTQYF
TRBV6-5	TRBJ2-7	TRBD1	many	TGTGCCAGCAGTTACTCGGGACAGGGGGTGTGGGAGCAGTACTTC	CASSYSGQGVWEQYF
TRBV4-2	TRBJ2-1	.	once	TGTGCCAGCAGCCTCCCCCGGGGCGGAAATGAGCAGTTCTTC	CASSLPRGGNEQFF
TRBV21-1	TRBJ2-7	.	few	TGTGCCAGCAGCAAATGGGACAACTCCTACGAGCAGTACTTC	CASSKWDNSYEQYF
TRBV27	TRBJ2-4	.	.	TGTGCCAGCAGTCCCTTCGTCGGAAAAAACATTCAGTACTTC	CASSPFVGKNIQYF
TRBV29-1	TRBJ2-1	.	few	TGCAGCGCCGGGACTTATAGGGGCAATGAGCAGTTCTTC	CSAGTYRGNEQFF
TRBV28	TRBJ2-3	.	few	TGTGCCAGCAGTACCAGGAGGGGCACAGATACGCAGTATTTT	CASSTRRGTDTQYF
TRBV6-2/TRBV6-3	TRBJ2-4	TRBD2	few	TGTGCCAGCAGCCTACTTAGACTAGCGGGACGAAACATTCAGTACTTC	CASSLLRLAGRNIQYF
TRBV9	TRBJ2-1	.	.	TGTACCAGCAGCGTAGGGAGCGGGTTTTCCTACAATGAGCAGTTCTTC	CTSSVGSGFSYNEQFF
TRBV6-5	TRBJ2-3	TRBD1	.	TGTGCCATTTGGGACAGGGAACGAGATACGCAGTATTTT	CAIWDRERDTQYF
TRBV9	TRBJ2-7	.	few	TGTGCCAGCAGCGTAAGATGGGCTGGGGGCGAGCAGTACTTC	CASSVRWAGGEQYF
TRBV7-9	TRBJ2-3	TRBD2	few	TGTGCCAGCAGCCGTCTAGCGGGAGGGCCAGATACGCAGTATTTT	CASSRLAGGPDTQYF
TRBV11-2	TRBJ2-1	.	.	TGTGCCAGTCAAAGAGGGGAGTACAATGAGCAGTTCTTC	CASQRGEYNEQFF
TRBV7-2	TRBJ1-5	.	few	TGTGCCAGCAGTTCCGGGCCGAGAGGACAGCCCCAGCATTTT	CASSSGPRGQPQHF
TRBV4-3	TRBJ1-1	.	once	TGCGCCAGCAGCTGGGTACTCGGGGGGCTTACTGAAGCTTTCTTT	CASSWVLGGLTEAFF
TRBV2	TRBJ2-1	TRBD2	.	TGTGCCAGCAGGAGACTAGCGGGAGGGGCGAGCTACAATGAGCAGTTCTTC	CASRRLAGGASYNEQFF
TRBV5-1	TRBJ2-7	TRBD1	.	TGCGCCAGCAGCACCGGGACAGGGGACGAGCAGTACTTC	CASSTGTGDEQYF
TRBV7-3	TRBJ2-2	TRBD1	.	TGTGCCAGCAGCCTGCGACAGGGAAGGGCCGGGGAGCTGTTTTTT	CASSLRQGRAGELFF
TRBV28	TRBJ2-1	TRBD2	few	TGTGCCAGCAGTTTCGGGGGGGCCTCCTACAATGAGCAGTTCTTC	CASSFGGASYNEQFF
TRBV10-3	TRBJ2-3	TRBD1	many	TGTGCCATCAGCTCCGGGACAGGAAGGTATTTT	CAISSGTGRYF